The sequence of this T cell receptor (beta chain) was determined in a study of blood T cell repertoires in COVID-19. Per the authors' pipeline: Amplified reference gene primers provided the basis for estimating nucleated cell counts. The assay was immunoSEQ multiplex PCR, and TCRdb's table has in-frame clones only and misses some. The DNA was the basis for D and trimming; V, J and clone size are from that table. The repertoire consists of approximately 66,000 clones, with approximately 91% occurring once and the leading ten covering roughly 23%. CDR3 size: 16 residues. CDR1 is SSHAT, CDR2 FNYEAQ, per germline (reference sequence). To note about this clone: Its ends do not fully match the called genes, so a read error is possible.

The chain links TRBV7-7 to TRBJ2-5, with 9 bases fitting TRBD2. The receptor was derived from a woman aged 50 to 65 with active or convalescent COVID-19. Input material: peripheral blood. CDR3 coding DNA: TGTGCTAGCAGCTTTGTCGTAGCGGGAGACCAAGAGACCCAGTACTTC. It codes for CASSFVVAGDQETQYF.